A single sample gave rise to the 10 T cell receptor beta chains below, sequenced in a study of blood T cells in healthy people across ages. Combining a sample-barcoded 5' primer with a J-beta primer mix, a second PCR ran for roughly 7 to 11 cycles. TCRdb redid the calling of the 5' RACE reads with MiXCR, one entry per CDR3 protein. The table records 650,000 or so distinct CDR3 sequences, under 65% of them present only once. Sample: blood. The receptors were gathered from a woman of 80 years or more in good health.

This rearrangement joins TRBV4-2 to TRBJ2-7; D may be TRBD2 (5 bases). Germline assignment: CDR1 LGHNA and CDR2 YNFKEQ. This CDR3 spans 14 amino acids. V was clipped by 4 bases and J by 6 bases, with 16 bases between them. The CDR3 DNA reads as TGTGCCAGCAGCCCCGCCGCGGGCGCTCGCGAGCAGTACTTC. This codes for CASSPAAGAREQYF.

Concerning this clonotype itself: A much larger clone lies a single base off, so this may be a read error. V usage is TRBV27 and J usage is TRBJ2-5, with TRBD2 identical over 9 bases. The CDR3 consists of 16 residues. Germline CDR1 MNHEY, CDR2 SMNVEV (reference sequence). The chain's CDR3 is CASSPLLAGFEETRYF. The CDR3 nucleotides read TGTGCCAGCAGTCCACTTCTAGCGGGATTCGAAGAGACCCGGTACTTC.

There are a few counts of this clonotype. J is TRBJ1-4 and V is TRBV18; D is unclear. The V and J ends lost 0 bases and 8 bases respectively, with 7 bases between them. Per the germline V gene, CDR1 is KGHSH and CDR2 is LQKENI. The CDR3 loop spans 13 amino acids. CDR3 bases: TGTGCCAGCTCACCACCCTTGGAGGAAAAACTGTTTTTT. Its protein is CASSPPLEEKLFF.

V and J are TRBV5-1 and TRBJ1-3; TRBD1 is a possible D gene (6 bases). Trimming stripped 4 bases from V and 0 bases from J, with 8 bases between. Germline values: CDR1 SGHRS, CDR2 YFSETQ. There are 14 residues in the CDR3. The chain's CDR3 is CASSEDSSGNTIYF. DNA of the CDR3: TGCGCCAGCAGCGAGGACAGCTCTGGAAACACCATATATTTT.

This clonotype came up many times. A much bigger clone sits one base away, suggesting this may be a read error. The V gene is TRBV6-5, the J gene TRBJ2-5; a possible D gene is TRBD2 (5 bases). Germline V lookup: CDR1 MNHEY, CDR2 SVGAGI. V was clipped by 5 bases and J by 11 bases, with 21 bases between them. The CDR3 covers 14 residues. Here the CDR3 reads CASSDRAVNNEQYF. CDR3 coding DNA: TGTGCCAGCAGTGATCGAGCGGTTAACAATGAGCAGTACTTC.

The V call is TRBV4-2, the J call TRBJ1-4, with D possibly being TRBD1 (5 bases). Germline-derived CDR1 and CDR2 are LGHNA and YNFKEQ. The CDR3 runs 19 residues. The V end lost 1 base, the J end lost 6 bases, and 24 bases lay between the germline ends. Written as DNA, the CDR3 is TGTGCCAGCAGCCAAGTTAAGGGGCCTAACAGCCACGGGGATGAAAAACTGTTTTTT. Amino acid sequence: CASSQVKGPNSHGDEKLFF.

As for this clonotype: This sequence may be a read error, since a much larger clone differs from it by one base. The V call is TRBV20-1, the J call TRBJ2-3, with TRBD2 as a possible D gene (7 bases). Germline V gene lookup returns CDR1 DFQATT and CDR2 SNEGSKA (reference sequence). The CDR3 is 13 amino acids. CDR3: CSAPRGGTATQYF. The CDR3 coding sequence is TGCAGTGCCCCCCGCGGGGGCACAGCTACGCAGTATTTT.

The chain joins TRBV7-8 to TRBJ2-1; 15 bases match TRBD2. The CDR3 is 19 amino acids. The germline CDR1 and CDR2 sequences are SGHVS and FQNEAQ. V dropped 1 base and J dropped 0; count of bases not matched to a gene: 4. The DNA of the CDR3 is TGTGCCAGCAGCTTAGTAGGACTAGCGGGAGGGAGCTCCTACAATGAGCAGTTCTTC. Protein: CASSLVGLAGGSSYNEQFF.

The J gene is TRBJ2-5, the V gene TRBV3-1; 10 positions agree with TRBD2. The assigned J gene may be wrong: the sequence end matches TRBJ2-7 better. CDR1 is LGHDT, CDR2 YNNKEL, per germline (reference sequence). The CDR3 runs 15 residues. The CDR3 nucleotides are TGTGCCAGCAGCCTAATAGCGGGGGGCGCCTACGAGCAGTACTTC. Translation gives CASSLIAGGAYEQYF.

This clonotype has a handful of counts. This sequence joins TRBV29-1 and TRBJ1-1, with TRBD1 identical over 8 bases. V shed 6 bases and J 6 bases; nucleotides not matched to a gene: 12. Germline V lookup: CDR1 SQVTM, CDR2 ANQGSEA. The CDR3 spans 14 residues. CDR3 sequence (DNA): TGCAGCGTCCTCATAGACAGGGGAAACGCTGAAGCTTTCTTT. It specifies CSVLIDRGNAEAFF.